Listed below are T cell receptor beta chains from one sample, sequenced in a study of T cells after yellow fever vaccination. TCRdb passed the 5' RACE reads through MiXCR, listing each CDR3 protein once. In the table there are around 320,000 distinct CDR3 sequences, 4% to 5.5% of which are singletons. The material sequenced was PBMCs, taken 15 days after the yellow fever booster vaccination. These TCRs come from a man aged 18 to 30 who received the YFV17D yellow fever vaccine. Both conserved end residues are part of each CDR3. Each record gives: V gene, J gene, clone size, D gene, CDR3 length, CDR3 protein, CDR3 DNA. The D gene is left open where the match is weak. Clone size is not always given. Where it is, it says once, few, many or a class for expanded clones.

v_call: TRBV4-2
j_call: TRBJ2-2
clone_size: many
d_call: .
cdr3_length: 16
cdr3_aa: CASSQVPSRFAGELFF
cdr3_nt: TGTGCCAGCAGCCAAGTTCCTAGTAGATTCGCCGGGGAGCTGTTTTTT

v_call: TRBV7-2
j_call: TRBJ1-1
clone_size: many
d_call: .
cdr3_length: 15
cdr3_aa: CASSFGAAMNTEAFF
cdr3_nt: TGTGCCAGCAGCTTCGGGGCAGCGATGAACACTGAAGCTTTCTTT

v_call: TRBV5-1
j_call: TRBJ1-1
clone_size: many
d_call: TRBD1
cdr3_length: 16
cdr3_aa: CASSSRVQGARTEAFF
cdr3_nt: TGCGCCAGCAGCTCTCGTGTTCAGGGGGCGAGAACTGAAGCTTTCTTT

v_call: TRBV3-1
j_call: TRBJ1-2
clone_size: few
d_call: .
cdr3_length: 13
cdr3_aa: CASSPVTDYGYTF
cdr3_nt: TGTGCCAGCAGCCCCGTTACGGACTATGGCTACACCTTC

v_call: TRBV7-2
j_call: TRBJ2-3
clone_size: .
d_call: TRBD2
cdr3_length: 16
cdr3_aa: CASRPGGGRTTDTQYF
cdr3_nt: TGTGCCAGCAGACCCGGGGGGGGGCGAACCACAGATACGCAGTATTTT

v_call: TRBV5-1
j_call: TRBJ1-5
clone_size: .
d_call: .
cdr3_length: 15
cdr3_aa: CASSLAGTLNQPQHF
cdr3_nt: TGCGCCAGCAGCTTAGCCGGGACCCTGAATCAGCCCCAGCATTTT

v_call: TRBV20-1
j_call: TRBJ2-5
clone_size: .
d_call: TRBD2
cdr3_length: 18
cdr3_aa: CSARNRGGTSGGLLTQYF
cdr3_nt: TGCAGTGCTAGAAACCGGGGTGGGACTAGCGGGGGCCTACTCACCCAGTACTTC

v_call: TRBV3-1
j_call: TRBJ2-1
clone_size: few
d_call: TRBD2
cdr3_length: 17
cdr3_aa: CASSQGMSGGIYNEQFF
cdr3_nt: TGTGCCAGCAGCCAAGGGATGAGCGGGGGGATCTACAATGAGCAGTTCTTC

v_call: TRBV5-1
j_call: TRBJ2-2
clone_size: many
d_call: TRBD1
cdr3_length: 15
cdr3_aa: CASTPRQGPDGELFF
cdr3_nt: TGCGCCAGCACGCCGAGACAGGGCCCCGACGGGGAGCTGTTTTTT

v_call: TRBV6-1
j_call: TRBJ1-2
clone_size: many
d_call: .
cdr3_length: 11
cdr3_aa: CASSSGHGYTF
cdr3_nt: TGTGCCAGCAGTTCGGGTCATGGCTACACCTTC

v_call: TRBV6-1
j_call: TRBJ2-2
clone_size: .
d_call: .
cdr3_length: 14
cdr3_aa: CASSENPAPGELFF
cdr3_nt: TGTGCCAGCAGTGAAAACCCAGCCCCCGGGGAGCTGTTTTTT

v_call: TRBV15
j_call: TRBJ2-5
clone_size: .
d_call: TRBD1
cdr3_length: 16
cdr3_aa: CATSRVPHTGGETQYF
cdr3_nt: TGTGCCACCAGCAGAGTCCCTCATACAGGGGGAGAGACCCAGTACTTC

v_call: TRBV7-6
j_call: TRBJ2-5
clone_size: many
d_call: .
cdr3_length: 11
cdr3_aa: CASREMETQYF
cdr3_nt: TGTGCCAGCAGAGAGATGGAGACCCAGTACTTC

v_call: TRBV3-1
j_call: TRBJ2-7
clone_size: few
d_call: TRBD2
cdr3_length: 14
cdr3_aa: CASSEGTSGYEQYF
cdr3_nt: TGTGCCAGCAGCGAGGGGACTAGCGGGTACGAGCAGTACTTC

v_call: TRBV4-3
j_call: TRBJ2-3
clone_size: many
d_call: .
cdr3_length: 14
cdr3_aa: CASSQDRLADTQYF
cdr3_nt: TGCGCCAGCAGCCAAGATAGGCTCGCAGATACGCAGTATTTT

v_call: TRBV12-3/TRBV12-4
j_call: TRBJ1-4
clone_size: few
d_call: .
cdr3_length: 15
cdr3_aa: CASSNQGNTNEKLFF
cdr3_nt: TGTGCCAGCAGCAATCAGGGGAACACTAATGAAAAACTGTTTTTT

v_call: TRBV9
j_call: TRBJ1-1
clone_size: .
d_call: TRBD1
cdr3_length: 16
cdr3_aa: CASSLAPGQGDTEAFF
cdr3_nt: TGTGCCAGCAGCCTCGCCCCGGGACAGGGGGACACTGAAGCTTTCTTT

v_call: TRBV7-2
j_call: TRBJ2-5
clone_size: many
d_call: TRBD1
cdr3_length: 14
cdr3_aa: CASSAGDRKETQYF
cdr3_nt: TGTGCCAGCAGCGCCGGGGACAGGAAAGAGACCCAGTACTTC

v_call: TRBV12-3/TRBV12-4
j_call: TRBJ1-4
clone_size: few
d_call: .
cdr3_length: 12
cdr3_aa: CASRAGRRKLFF
cdr3_nt: TGTGCCAGCAGGGCAGGGAGGAGAAAACTGTTTTTT

v_call: TRBV9
j_call: TRBJ2-2
clone_size: many
d_call: .
cdr3_length: 14
cdr3_aa: CATTRGGNTGELFF
cdr3_nt: TGTGCCACGACGAGGGGGGGCAACACCGGGGAGCTGTTTTTT

v_call: TRBV7-9
j_call: TRBJ1-6
clone_size: many
d_call: .
cdr3_length: 16
cdr3_aa: CASSHSPGSYNSPLHF
cdr3_nt: TGTGCCAGCAGCCACTCCCCGGGATCCTATAATTCACCCCTCCACTTT

v_call: TRBV6-6
j_call: TRBJ1-6
clone_size: many
d_call: .
cdr3_length: 16
cdr3_aa: CASSGQKNYYNSPLHF
cdr3_nt: TGTGCCAGCAGTGGGCAGAAAAATTATTATAATTCACCCCTCCACTTT

v_call: TRBV10-3
j_call: TRBJ2-5
clone_size: few
d_call: TRBD1
cdr3_length: 14
cdr3_aa: CAIRIDRGRETQYF
cdr3_nt: TGTGCCATCAGGATCGACAGGGGAAGGGAGACCCAGTACTTC

v_call: TRBV12-3/TRBV12-4
j_call: TRBJ2-2
clone_size: few
d_call: .
cdr3_length: 15
cdr3_aa: CASSPREETGGELFF
cdr3_nt: TGTGCCAGCAGTCCCCGGGAGGAGACAGGCGGGGAGCTGTTTTTT

v_call: TRBV5-1
j_call: TRBJ2-6
clone_size: few
d_call: TRBD1
cdr3_length: 17
cdr3_aa: CASSPGQGAGGANVLTF
cdr3_nt: TGCGCCAGCAGCCCGGGACAGGGGGCAGGAGGGGCCAACGTCCTGACTTTC

v_call: TRBV12-3/TRBV12-4
j_call: TRBJ2-7
clone_size: many
d_call: .
cdr3_length: 15
cdr3_aa: CASSFGQKNSYEQYF
cdr3_nt: TGTGCCAGCAGTTTTGGACAGAAAAATTCCTACGAGCAGTACTTC

v_call: TRBV7-2
j_call: TRBJ1-6
clone_size: few
d_call: .
cdr3_length: 15
cdr3_aa: CASSLMDSYNSPLHF
cdr3_nt: TGTGCCAGCAGCCTAATGGACTCCTATAATTCACCCCTCCACTTT

v_call: TRBV11-1
j_call: TRBJ2-7
clone_size: .
d_call: .
cdr3_length: 17
cdr3_aa: CASSKNSRAGGTYEQYF
cdr3_nt: TGTGCCAGCAGCAAAAATTCACGGGCCGGTGGAACCTACGAGCAGTACTTC

v_call: TRBV20-1
j_call: TRBJ2-5
clone_size: few
d_call: TRBD2
cdr3_length: 14
cdr3_aa: CSARRGLVLETQYF
cdr3_nt: TGCAGTGCTAGGCGCGGACTAGTTCTGGAGACCCAGTACTTC

v_call: TRBV27
j_call: TRBJ2-7
clone_size: .
d_call: TRBD1
cdr3_length: 13
cdr3_aa: CASSFRQGYEQYF
cdr3_nt: TGTGCCAGCAGTTTTCGACAGGGCTACGAGCAGTACTTC

v_call: TRBV4-1
j_call: TRBJ1-1
clone_size: many
d_call: .
cdr3_length: 16
cdr3_aa: CASSHPLGGVNTEAFF
cdr3_nt: TGCGCCAGCAGCCACCCCCTGGGCGGAGTGAACACTGAAGCTTTCTTT

v_call: TRBV10-3
j_call: TRBJ2-7
clone_size: few
d_call: .
cdr3_length: 14
cdr3_aa: CAIEASSASYEQYF
cdr3_nt: TGTGCCATCGAGGCCTCCAGCGCGTCCTACGAGCAGTACTTC

v_call: TRBV7-3
j_call: TRBJ2-1
clone_size: .
d_call: TRBD2
cdr3_length: 17
cdr3_aa: CASSSDSAGWAYNEQFF
cdr3_nt: TGTGCCAGCAGCTCGGACTCAGCGGGGTGGGCCTACAATGAGCAGTTCTTC

v_call: TRBV5-1
j_call: TRBJ2-1
clone_size: many
d_call: TRBD1
cdr3_length: 16
cdr3_aa: CASSESPGQGASEQFF
cdr3_nt: TGCGCCAGCAGCGAGTCACCGGGACAGGGGGCTTCTGAGCAGTTCTTC

v_call: TRBV25-1
j_call: TRBJ1-5
clone_size: many
d_call: .
cdr3_length: 14
cdr3_aa: CASSVGGSNQPQHF
cdr3_nt: TGTGCCAGCAGCGTCGGCGGTAGCAATCAGCCCCAGCATTTT

v_call: TRBV4-3
j_call: TRBJ2-5
clone_size: few
d_call: .
cdr3_length: 16
cdr3_aa: CASSQDPSFEGETQYF
cdr3_nt: TGCGCCAGCAGCCAAGATCCAAGTTTTGAGGGAGAGACCCAGTACTTC

v_call: TRBV5-5
j_call: TRBJ2-6
clone_size: .
d_call: TRBD1
cdr3_length: 18
cdr3_aa: CASSHRDRVLSGANVLTF
cdr3_nt: TGTGCCAGCAGCCACCGGGACAGGGTTCTCTCTGGGGCCAACGTCCTGACTTTC

v_call: TRBV5-1
j_call: TRBJ2-5
clone_size: .
d_call: TRBD1
cdr3_length: 13
cdr3_aa: CASRTGFQETQYF
cdr3_nt: TGCGCCAGCAGGACAGGGTTCCAAGAGACCCAGTACTTC

v_call: TRBV28
j_call: TRBJ2-7
clone_size: few
d_call: .
cdr3_length: 15
cdr3_aa: CASSLGGTVKVEQYF
cdr3_nt: TGTGCCAGCAGTTTAGGGGGGACAGTGAAGGTCGAGCAGTACTTC

v_call: TRBV7-2
j_call: TRBJ1-1
clone_size: many
d_call: .
cdr3_length: 14
cdr3_aa: CASSSHQLGTEAFF
cdr3_nt: TGTGCCAGCAGCTCCCACCAGTTGGGTACTGAAGCTTTCTTT

v_call: TRBV5-1
j_call: TRBJ1-1
clone_size: few
d_call: TRBD1
cdr3_length: 15
cdr3_aa: CASTGTGNSDTEAFF
cdr3_nt: TGCGCCAGCACGGGGACAGGGAATTCTGACACTGAAGCTTTCTTT

v_call: TRBV10-3
j_call: TRBJ2-2
clone_size: many
d_call: .
cdr3_length: 15
cdr3_aa: CAIRGELLNTGELFF
cdr3_nt: TGTGCCATCAGGGGCGAATTGCTGAACACCGGGGAGCTGTTTTTT

v_call: TRBV6-2/TRBV6-3
j_call: TRBJ2-5
clone_size: .
d_call: .
cdr3_length: 14
cdr3_aa: CASSHRTPQETQYF
cdr3_nt: TGTGCCAGCAGTCACCGGACACCTCAAGAGACCCAGTACTTC

v_call: TRBV20-1
j_call: TRBJ1-5
clone_size: many
d_call: TRBD1
cdr3_length: 16
cdr3_aa: CSARDGLAGGYQPQHF
cdr3_nt: TGCAGTGCTAGAGATGGGTTGGCAGGGGGATATCAGCCCCAGCATTTT

v_call: TRBV4-2
j_call: TRBJ2-5
clone_size: many
d_call: .
cdr3_length: 12
cdr3_aa: CASSQEGETQYF
cdr3_nt: TGTGCCAGCAGCCAAGAAGGCGAGACCCAGTACTTC